The text below deals with one T cell receptor (beta chain). Clones were sequenced by immunoSEQ multiplex PCR, and TCRdb holds only the in-frame ones, with some missing. The repertoire holds 100,000 or so clones, with roughly nine tenths as singletons. This sample stems from a study of T cell responses to AZD1222 COVID-19 vaccine. This CDR3 contains 15 residues. Germline V gives CDR1 KGHSH, CDR2 LQKENI. The ends were cut back, 2 bases at V and 3 bases at J, with 12 bases in the middle. The rearrangement links TRBV18 to TRBJ2-3; TRBD2 is a possible D gene (6 bases). The sequencing here drew on peripheral blood, taken on day 0 of AZD1222 vaccination. This sequence was found in an adult in good health. CDR3 sequence reads: CASSPRTKGTDTQYF. The CDR3 nucleotides read TGTGCCAGCTCACCAAGGACTAAAGGGACAGATACGCAGTATTTT.